This T cell receptor beta chain was sequenced in a study of long-term antiretroviral therapy in people with HIV. Study-wide results and limits: No data on ART adherence, viral resistance or therapy changes. Those clones which expanded before ART made up the dominant part of the repertoire at all time points. Versus controls, repertoires in people with HIV had narrower CDR3 length ranges.

The authors ran the immunoSEQ assay, v3.0, at survey level. What sequencing targeted per sample was about 35,000-55,000 T-cell genomes. The method was immunoSEQ multiplex PCR; TCRdb's version includes in-frame clones alone and lacks a portion of them. The sample includes 17,000 or so clones, about 80% seen only once; the top ten take 8.8%. This clone is large in the sample. Its antigen is not known. This receptor was obtained from a man aged 50-60 years with HIV. This specimen consisted of unsorted PBMCs, obtained 0.3 years before starting antiretroviral therapy.

DNA for the CDR3: TGTGCCAGCAGTGAACAGGGGAGCACAGATACGCAGTATTTT. Amino acids: CASSEQGSTDTQYF. J is TRBJ2-3 and V is TRBV6-4, with 7 bases identical to TRBD1. This CDR3 spans 14 amino acids. V trimming: 3 bases; J trimming: 0 bases; junction bases outside the gene matches: 0. CDR1 is MRHNA, CDR2 SNTAGT, per germline.